This T cell receptor (beta chain) came from a study of OX40 agonist ivuxolimab in advanced cancers. Whole-study findings and limits: Among patients with partial responses at 0.1-3.0 mg/kg, clonal expansion was among the lowest.

The germline CDR1 and CDR2 sequences are SGHDT and YYEEEE. The V and J ends lost 1 base and 2 bases respectively, with 10 bases between them. This CDR3 has 15 amino acids. With respect to this clone: Its antigen is unknown.

Data came from immunoSEQ multiplex PCR; TCRdb stores just in-frame clones and leaves some out. The table has approximately 74,000 clones, 85% to 95% seen once. This sequence was found in an adult with an advanced solid tumor such as melanoma, head and neck, liver or kidney cancer. The sequencing used CD4+ or CD8+ T cells sorted from blood, collected in a trial of the OX40 agonist ivuxolimab. The V gene is TRBV5-6, the J gene TRBJ1-5; possibly TRBD1 for D (5 bases). The CDR3 DNA is TGTGCCAGCAGCTTGATACGGGACGGCAATCAGCCCCAGCATTTT. This codes for CASSLIRDGNQPQHF.